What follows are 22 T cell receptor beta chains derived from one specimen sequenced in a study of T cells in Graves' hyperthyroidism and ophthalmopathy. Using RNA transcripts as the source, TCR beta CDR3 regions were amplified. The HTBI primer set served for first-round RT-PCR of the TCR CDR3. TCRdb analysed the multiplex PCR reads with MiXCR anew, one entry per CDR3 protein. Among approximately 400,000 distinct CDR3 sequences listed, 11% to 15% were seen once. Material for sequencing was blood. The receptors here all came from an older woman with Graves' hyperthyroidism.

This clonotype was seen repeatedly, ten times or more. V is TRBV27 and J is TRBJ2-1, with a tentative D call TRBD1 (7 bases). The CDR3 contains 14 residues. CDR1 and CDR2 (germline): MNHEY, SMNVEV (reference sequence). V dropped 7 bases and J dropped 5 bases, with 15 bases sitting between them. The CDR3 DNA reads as TGTGCCAGCATTCGGGCAGGGGGGCACAATGAGCAGTTCTTC. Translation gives CASIRAGGHNEQFF.

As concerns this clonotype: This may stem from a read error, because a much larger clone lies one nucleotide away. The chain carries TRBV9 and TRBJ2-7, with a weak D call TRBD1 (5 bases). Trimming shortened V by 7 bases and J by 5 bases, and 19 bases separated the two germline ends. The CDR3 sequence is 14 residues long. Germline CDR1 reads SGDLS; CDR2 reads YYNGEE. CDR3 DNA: TGTGCCAGCGGCCCATACGACAGTAGGGACGAGCAGTACTTC. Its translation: CASGPYDSRDEQYF.

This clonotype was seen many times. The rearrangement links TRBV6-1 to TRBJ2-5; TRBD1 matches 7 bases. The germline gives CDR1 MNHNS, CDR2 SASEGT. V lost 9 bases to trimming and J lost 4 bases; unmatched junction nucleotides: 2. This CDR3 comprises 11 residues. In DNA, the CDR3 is TGTGCCAGTGACAGGGCAGAGACCCAGTACTTC. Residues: CASDRAETQYF.

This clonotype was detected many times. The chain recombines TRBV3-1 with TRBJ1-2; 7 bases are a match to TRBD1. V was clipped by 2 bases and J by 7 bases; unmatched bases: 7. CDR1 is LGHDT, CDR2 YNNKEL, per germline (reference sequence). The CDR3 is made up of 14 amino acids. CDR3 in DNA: TGTGCCAGCAGCCAAACAGGGGTTTTCTCTGGCTACACCTTC. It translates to CASSQTGVFSGYTF.

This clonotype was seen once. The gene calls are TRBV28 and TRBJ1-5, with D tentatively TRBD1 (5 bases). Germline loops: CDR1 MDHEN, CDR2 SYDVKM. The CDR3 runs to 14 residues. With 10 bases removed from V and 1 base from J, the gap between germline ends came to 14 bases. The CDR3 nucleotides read TGTGCCACCGGAGAGGGACTGAGCAATCAGCCCCAGCATTTT. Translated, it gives CATGEGLSNQPQHF.

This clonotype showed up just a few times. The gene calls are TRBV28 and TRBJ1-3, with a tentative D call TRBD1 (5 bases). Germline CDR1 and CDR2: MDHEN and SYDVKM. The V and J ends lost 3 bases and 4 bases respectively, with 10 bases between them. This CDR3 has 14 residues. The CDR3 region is CASSLAWDGNTIYF. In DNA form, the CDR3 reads TGTGCCAGCAGTTTGGCATGGGACGGAAACACCATATATTTT. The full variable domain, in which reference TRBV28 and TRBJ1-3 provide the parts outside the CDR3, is DVKVTQSSRYLVKRTGEKVFLECVQDMDHENMFWYRQDPGLGLRLIYFSYDVKMKEKGDIPEGYSVSREKKERFSLILESASTNQTSMYLCASSLAWDGNTIYFGEGSWLTVV.

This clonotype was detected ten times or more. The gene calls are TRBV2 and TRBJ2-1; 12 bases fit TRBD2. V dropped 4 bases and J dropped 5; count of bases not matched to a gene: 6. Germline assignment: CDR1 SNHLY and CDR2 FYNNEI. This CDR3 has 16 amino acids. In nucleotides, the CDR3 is TGTGCCAGCAGTGCCCGGACTAGCGGGACTAACAATGAGCAGTTCTTC. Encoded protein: CASSARTSGTNNEQFF.

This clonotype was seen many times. The CDR3 spells CASSLVGRISYEQYF. The DNA for the CDR3 is TGCGCCAGCAGCTTGGTAGGCAGGATCTCCTACGAGCAGTACTTC. The chain links TRBV5-1 to TRBJ2-7; D remains unclear. In germline, CDR1 is SGHRS, CDR2 YFSETQ. Between the trimmed V and J ends, which lost 0 bases and 0 bases, there was a span of 10 bases. The CDR3 extends over 15 amino acids.

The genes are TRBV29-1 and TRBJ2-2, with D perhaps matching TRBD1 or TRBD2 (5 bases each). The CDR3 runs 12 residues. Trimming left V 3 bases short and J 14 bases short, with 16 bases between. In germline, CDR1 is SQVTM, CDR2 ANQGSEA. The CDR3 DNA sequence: TGCAGCGTTGAGATGAGGGGCGGAGGACTGTTTTTT. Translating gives CSVEMRGGGLFF.

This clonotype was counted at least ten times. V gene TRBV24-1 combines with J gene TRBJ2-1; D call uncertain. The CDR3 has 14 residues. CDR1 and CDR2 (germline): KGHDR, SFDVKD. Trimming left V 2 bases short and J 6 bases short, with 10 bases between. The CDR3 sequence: CATSDSAWGNEQFF. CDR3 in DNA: TGTGCCACCAGTGATTCCGCTTGGGGCAATGAGCAGTTCTTC.

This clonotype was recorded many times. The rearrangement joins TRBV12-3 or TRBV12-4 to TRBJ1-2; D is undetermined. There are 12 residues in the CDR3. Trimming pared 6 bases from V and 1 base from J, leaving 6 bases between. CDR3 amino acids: CASRTLNYGYTF. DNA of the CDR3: TGTGCCAGCAGGACCCTTAACTATGGCTACACCTTC.

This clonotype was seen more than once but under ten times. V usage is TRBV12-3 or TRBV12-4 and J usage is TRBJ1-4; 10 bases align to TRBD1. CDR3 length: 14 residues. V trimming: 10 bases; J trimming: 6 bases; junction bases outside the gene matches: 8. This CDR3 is CATLRGTGDEKLFF. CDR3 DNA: TGTGCCACCCTCCGGGGGACAGGGGATGAAAAACTGTTTTTT.

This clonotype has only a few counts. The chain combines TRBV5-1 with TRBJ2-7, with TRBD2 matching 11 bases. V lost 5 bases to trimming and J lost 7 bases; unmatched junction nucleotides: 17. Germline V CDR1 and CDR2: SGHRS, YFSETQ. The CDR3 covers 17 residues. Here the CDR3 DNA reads TGCGCCAGCAGTCGAGGGAGTAGCGGGAGGGCCGGATTTGAGCAGTACTTC. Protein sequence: CASSRGSSGRAGFEQYF.

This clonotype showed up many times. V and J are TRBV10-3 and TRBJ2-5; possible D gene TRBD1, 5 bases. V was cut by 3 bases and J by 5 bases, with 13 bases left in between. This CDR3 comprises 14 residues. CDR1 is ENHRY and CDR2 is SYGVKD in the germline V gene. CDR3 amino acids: CAISDLGPWETQYF. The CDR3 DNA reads TGTGCCATCAGTGATTTGGGGCCCTGGGAGACCCAGTACTTC.

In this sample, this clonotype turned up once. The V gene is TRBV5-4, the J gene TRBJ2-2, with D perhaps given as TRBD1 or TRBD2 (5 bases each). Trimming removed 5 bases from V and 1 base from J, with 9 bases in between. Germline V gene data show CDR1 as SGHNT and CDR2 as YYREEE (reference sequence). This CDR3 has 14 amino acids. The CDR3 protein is CASSRDGNTGELFF. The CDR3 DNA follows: TGTGCCAGCAGTCGGGACGGGAACACCGGGGAGCTGTTTTTT. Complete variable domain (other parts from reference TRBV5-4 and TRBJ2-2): ETGVTQSPTHLIKTRGQQVTLRCSSQSGHNTVSWYQQALGQGPQFIFQYYREEENGRGNFPPRFSGLQFPNYSSELNVNALELDDSALYLCASSRDGNTGELFFGEGSRLTVL.

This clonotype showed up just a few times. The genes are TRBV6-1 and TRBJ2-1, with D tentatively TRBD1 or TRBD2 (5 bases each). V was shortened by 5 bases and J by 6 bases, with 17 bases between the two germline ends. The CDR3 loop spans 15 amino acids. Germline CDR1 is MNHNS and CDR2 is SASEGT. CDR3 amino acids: CASSTEGWEINEQFF. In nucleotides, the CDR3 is TGTGCCAGCAGTACAGAGGGGTGGGAAATCAATGAGCAGTTCTTC.

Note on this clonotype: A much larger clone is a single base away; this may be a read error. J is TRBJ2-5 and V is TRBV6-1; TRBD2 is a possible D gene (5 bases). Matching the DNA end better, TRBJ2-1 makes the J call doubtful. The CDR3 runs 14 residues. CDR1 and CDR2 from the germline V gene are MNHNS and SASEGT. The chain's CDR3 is CASSRLTHQETQFF. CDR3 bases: TGTGCCAGCAGCAGACTAACACACCAAGAGACCCAGTTCTTC.

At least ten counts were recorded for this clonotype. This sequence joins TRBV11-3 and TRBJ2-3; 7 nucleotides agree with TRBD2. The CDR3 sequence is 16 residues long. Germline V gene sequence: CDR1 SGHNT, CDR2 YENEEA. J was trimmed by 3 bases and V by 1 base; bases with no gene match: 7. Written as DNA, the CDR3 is TGTGCCAGCAGCTTAGGGGCGCCGGGAGGAACAGATACGCAGTATTTT. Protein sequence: CASSLGAPGGTDTQYF.

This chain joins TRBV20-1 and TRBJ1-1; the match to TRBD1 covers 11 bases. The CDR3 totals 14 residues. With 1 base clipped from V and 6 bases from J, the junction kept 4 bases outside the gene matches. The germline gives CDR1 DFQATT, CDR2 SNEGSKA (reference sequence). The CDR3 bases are TGCAGTGCTAGAGCGTTGGGACAGGGGGCTGAAGCTTTCTTT. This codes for CSARALGQGAEAFF.

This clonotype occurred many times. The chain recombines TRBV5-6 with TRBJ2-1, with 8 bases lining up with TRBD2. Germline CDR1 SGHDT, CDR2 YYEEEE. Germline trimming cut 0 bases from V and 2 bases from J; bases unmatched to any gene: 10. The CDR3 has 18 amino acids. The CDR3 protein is CASSLVLRRGLAYNEQFF. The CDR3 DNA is TGTGCCAGCAGCTTGGTCCTCCGTAGGGGACTAGCCTACAATGAGCAGTTCTTC.

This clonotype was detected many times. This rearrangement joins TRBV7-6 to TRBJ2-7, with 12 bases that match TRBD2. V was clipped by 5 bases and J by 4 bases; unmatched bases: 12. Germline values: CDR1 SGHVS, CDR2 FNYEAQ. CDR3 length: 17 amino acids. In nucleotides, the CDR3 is TGTGCCAGCAGCACCCGACTAGCGGGAGTGCATACGTACGAGCAGTACTTC. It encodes CASSTRLAGVHTYEQYF.

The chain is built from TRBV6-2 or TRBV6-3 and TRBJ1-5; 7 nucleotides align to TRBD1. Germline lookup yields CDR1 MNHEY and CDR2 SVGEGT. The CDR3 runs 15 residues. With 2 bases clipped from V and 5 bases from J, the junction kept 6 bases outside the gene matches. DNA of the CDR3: TGTGCCAGCAGTTACCCGACAGGGAGGCATCAGCCCCAGCATTTT. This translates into CASSYPTGRHQPQHF.